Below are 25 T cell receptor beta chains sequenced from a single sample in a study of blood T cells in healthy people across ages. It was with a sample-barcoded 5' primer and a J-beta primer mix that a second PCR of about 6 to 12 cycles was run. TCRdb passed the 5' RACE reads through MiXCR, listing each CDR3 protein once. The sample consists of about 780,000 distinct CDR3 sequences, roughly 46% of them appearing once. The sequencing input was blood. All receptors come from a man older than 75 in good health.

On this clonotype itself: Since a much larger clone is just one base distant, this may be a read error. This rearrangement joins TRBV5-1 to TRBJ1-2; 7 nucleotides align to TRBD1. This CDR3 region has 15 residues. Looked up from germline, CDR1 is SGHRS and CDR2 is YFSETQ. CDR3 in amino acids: CAGSLGSTGSYGYTF. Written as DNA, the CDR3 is TGCGCCGGCAGCTTGGGCTCGACAGGGAGCTATGGCTACACCTTC.

The CDR3 bases are TGCAGTGCTTACCGGGACAAAAGCTACAAGCAGTACTTC. Its translation is CSAYRDKSYKQYF. This chain uses TRBV20-1 with TRBJ2-5; D might be TRBD1 (6 bases). V was clipped by 5 bases and J by 11 bases, with 21 bases between them. This CDR3 spans 13 amino acids. Germline V gene lookup returns CDR1 DFQATT and CDR2 SNEGSKA (reference sequence).

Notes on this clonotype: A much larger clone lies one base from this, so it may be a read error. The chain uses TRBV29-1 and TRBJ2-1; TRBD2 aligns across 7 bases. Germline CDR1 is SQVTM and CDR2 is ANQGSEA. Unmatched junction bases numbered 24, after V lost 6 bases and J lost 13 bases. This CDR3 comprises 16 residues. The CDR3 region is CSVRWGGWAHQETQFF. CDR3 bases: TGCAGCGTACGATGGGGGGGATGGGCCCACCAAGAGACCCAGTTCTTC.

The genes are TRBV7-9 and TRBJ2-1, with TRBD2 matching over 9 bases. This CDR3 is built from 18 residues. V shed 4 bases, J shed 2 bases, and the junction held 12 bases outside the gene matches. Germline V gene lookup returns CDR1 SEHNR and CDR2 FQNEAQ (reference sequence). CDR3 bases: TGTGCCAGCAGCTCGGGGGCGGGGGGGCCTTGGACCTACAATGAGCAGTTCTTC. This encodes CASSSGAGGPWTYNEQFF.

The DNA of the CDR3 is TGCAGTGCTAGAGAGGGGGAGGGCCGTTACAATGAGCAGTTCTTC. Amino acid sequence: CSAREGEGRYNEQFF. The chain is built from TRBV20-1 and TRBJ2-1; 7 nucleotides align to TRBD2. Germline V lookup: CDR1 DFQATT, CDR2 SNEGSKA (reference sequence). Trimming cost V 0 bases and J 4 bases; bases outside gene matches: 6. CDR3 length: 15 residues.

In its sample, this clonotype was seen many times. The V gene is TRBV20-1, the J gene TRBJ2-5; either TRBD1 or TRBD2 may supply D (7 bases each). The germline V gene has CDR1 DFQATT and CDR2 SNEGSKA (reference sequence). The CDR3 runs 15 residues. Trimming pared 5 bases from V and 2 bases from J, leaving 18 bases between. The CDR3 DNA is TGCAGTGCTGTTCCGCCGGGGGGACAGCAAGAGACCCAGTACTTC. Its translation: CSAVPPGGQQETQYF.

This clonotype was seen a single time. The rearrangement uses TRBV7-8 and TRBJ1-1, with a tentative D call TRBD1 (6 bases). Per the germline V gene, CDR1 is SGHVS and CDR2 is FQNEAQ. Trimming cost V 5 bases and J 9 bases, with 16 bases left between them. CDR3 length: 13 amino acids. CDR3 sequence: CASSRDGTGKAFF. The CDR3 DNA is TGTGCCAGCAGCAGAGACGGCACAGGGAAAGCTTTCTTT.

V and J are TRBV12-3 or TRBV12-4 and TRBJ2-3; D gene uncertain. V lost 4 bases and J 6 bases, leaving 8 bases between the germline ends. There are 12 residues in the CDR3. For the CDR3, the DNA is TGTGCCAGCAGTTCAGATTCTGATACGCAGTATTTT. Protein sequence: CASSSDSDTQYF.

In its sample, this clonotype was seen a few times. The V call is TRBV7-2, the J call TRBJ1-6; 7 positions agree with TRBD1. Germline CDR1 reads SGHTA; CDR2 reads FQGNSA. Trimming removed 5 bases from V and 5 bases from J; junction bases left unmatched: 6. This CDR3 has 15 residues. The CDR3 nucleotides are TGTGCCAGCAGCCCATACGGGACAGATAATTCACCCCTCCACTTT. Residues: CASSPYGTDNSPLHF. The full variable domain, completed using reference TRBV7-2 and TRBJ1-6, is GAGVSQSPSNKVTEKGKDVELRCDPISGHTALYWYRQSLGQGLEFLIYFQGNSAPDKSGLPSDRFSAERTGGSVSTLTIQRTQQEDSAVYLCASSPYGTDNSPLHFGNGTRLTVT.

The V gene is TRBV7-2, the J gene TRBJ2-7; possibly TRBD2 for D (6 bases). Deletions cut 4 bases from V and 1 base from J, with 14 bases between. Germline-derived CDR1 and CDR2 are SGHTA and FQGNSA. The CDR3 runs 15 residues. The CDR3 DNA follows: TGTGCCAGCAGCTACTGGACTACCGCGTCCTACGAGCAGTACTTC. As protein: CASSYWTTASYEQYF.

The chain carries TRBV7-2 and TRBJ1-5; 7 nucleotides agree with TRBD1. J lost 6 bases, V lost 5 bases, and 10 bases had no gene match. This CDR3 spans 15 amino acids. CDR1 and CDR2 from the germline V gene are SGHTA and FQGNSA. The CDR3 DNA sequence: TGTGCCAGCAGCGCCAATACAGGGGAGGGTCAGCCCCAGCATTTT. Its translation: CASSANTGEGQPQHF.

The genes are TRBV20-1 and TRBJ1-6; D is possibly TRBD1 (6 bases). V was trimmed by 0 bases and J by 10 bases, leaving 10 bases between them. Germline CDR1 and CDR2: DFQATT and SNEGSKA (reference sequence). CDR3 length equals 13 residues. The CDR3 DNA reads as TGCAGTGCTAGAGACAGGGGAATCTCACCCCTCCACTTT. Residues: CSARDRGISPLHF.

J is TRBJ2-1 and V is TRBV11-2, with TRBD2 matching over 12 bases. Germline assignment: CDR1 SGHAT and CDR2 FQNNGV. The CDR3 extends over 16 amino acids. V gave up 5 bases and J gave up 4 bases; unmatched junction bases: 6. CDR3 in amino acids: CASSVTSGGAYNEQFF. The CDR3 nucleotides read TGTGCCAGCAGCGTGACTAGCGGGGGTGCATACAATGAGCAGTTCTTC.

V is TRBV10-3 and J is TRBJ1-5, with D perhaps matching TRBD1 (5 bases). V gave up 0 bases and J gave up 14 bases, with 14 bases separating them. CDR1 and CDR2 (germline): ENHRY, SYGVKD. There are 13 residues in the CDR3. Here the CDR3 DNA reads TGTGCCATCAGTGAGTCGCGCGGGACCAGGGAGCATTTT. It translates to CAISESRGTREHF.

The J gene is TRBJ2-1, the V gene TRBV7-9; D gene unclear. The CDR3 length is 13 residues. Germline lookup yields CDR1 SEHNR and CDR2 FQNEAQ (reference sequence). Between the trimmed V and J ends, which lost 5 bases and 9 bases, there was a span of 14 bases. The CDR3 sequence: CASSLLPQVEQFF. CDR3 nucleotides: TGTGCCAGCAGCCTATTACCACAAGTTGAGCAGTTCTTC. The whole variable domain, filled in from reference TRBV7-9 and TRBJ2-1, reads DTGVSQNPRHKITKRGQNVTFRCDPISEHNRLYWYRQTLGQGPEFLTYFQNEAQLEKSRLLSDRFSAERPKGSFSTLEIQRTEQGDSAMYLCASSLLPQVEQFFGPGTRLTVL.

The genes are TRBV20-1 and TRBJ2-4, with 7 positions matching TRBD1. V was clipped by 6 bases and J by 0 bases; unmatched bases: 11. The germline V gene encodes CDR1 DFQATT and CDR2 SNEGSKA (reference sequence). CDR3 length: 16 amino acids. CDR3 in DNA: TGCAGTGCCTACACACAGGGGCTGTTAGCCAAAAACATTCAGTACTTC. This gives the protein CSAYTQGLLAKNIQYF.

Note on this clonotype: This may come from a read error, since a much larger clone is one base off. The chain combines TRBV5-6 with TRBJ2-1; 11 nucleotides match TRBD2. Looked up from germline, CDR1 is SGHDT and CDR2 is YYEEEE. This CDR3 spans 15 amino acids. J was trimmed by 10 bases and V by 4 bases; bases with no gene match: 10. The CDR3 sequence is CASSLIAGGPPEQFF. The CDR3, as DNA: TGTGCCAGCAGCCTCATAGCGGGAGGGCCCCCCGAGCAGTTCTTC.

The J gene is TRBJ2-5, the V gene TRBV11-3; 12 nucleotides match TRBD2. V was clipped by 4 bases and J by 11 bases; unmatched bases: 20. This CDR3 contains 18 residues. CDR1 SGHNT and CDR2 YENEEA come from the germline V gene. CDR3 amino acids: CASSSRTSGDSSYNKQYF. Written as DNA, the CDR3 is TGTGCCAGCAGCTCCCGGACTAGCGGGGACAGCTCCTACAATAAGCAGTACTTC.

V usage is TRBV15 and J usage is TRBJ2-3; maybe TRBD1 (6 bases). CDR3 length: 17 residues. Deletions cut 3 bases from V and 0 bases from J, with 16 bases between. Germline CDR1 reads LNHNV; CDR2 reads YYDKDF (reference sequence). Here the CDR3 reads CATSRALQGISTDTQYF. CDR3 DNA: TGTGCCACCAGCAGGGCGTTACAGGGAATTAGCACAGATACGCAGTATTTT.

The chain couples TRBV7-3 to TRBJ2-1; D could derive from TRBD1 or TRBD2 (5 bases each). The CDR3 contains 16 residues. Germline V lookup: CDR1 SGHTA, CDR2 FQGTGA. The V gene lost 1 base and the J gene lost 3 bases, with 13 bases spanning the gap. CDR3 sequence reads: CASSLNGREIYNEQFF. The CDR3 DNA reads TGTGCCAGCAGCTTAAATGGCAGGGAGATCTACAATGAGCAGTTCTTC.

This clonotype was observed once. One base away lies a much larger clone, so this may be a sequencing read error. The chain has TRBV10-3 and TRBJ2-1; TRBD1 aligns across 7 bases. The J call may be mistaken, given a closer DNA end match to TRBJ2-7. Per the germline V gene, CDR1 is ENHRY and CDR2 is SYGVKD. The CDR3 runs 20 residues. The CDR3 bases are TGTGCCATCAATCCCGGGACAGCCCCATCTGGGGGACCCTCCTACAATGAGCAGTACTTC. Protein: CAINPGTAPSGGPSYNEQYF.

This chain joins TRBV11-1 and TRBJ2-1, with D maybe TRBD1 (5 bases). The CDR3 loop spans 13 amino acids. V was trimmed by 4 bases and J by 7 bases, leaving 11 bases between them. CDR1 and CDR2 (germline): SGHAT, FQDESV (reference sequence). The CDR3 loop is CASSSLHRNEQFF. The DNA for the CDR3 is TGTGCCAGCAGCTCCTTACACAGGAATGAGCAGTTCTTC.

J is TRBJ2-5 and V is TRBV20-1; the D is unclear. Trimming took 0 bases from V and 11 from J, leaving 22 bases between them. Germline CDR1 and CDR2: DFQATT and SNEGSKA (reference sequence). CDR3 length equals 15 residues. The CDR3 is CSARDVTPRSYEQYF. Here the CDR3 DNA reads TGCAGTGCTAGAGACGTGACTCCCCGTTCGTATGAGCAGTACTTC.

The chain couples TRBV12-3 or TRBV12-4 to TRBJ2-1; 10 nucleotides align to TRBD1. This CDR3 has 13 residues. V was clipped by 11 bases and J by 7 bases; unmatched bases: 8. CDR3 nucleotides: TGTGCCGGCACAGGACAGGGGGGAAATGAGCAGTTCTTC. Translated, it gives CAGTGQGGNEQFF.

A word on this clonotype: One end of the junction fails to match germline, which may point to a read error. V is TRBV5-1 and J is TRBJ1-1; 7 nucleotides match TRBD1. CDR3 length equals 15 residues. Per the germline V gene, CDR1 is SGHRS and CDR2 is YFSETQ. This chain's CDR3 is CASTLGTARDTEAFF. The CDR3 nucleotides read TGCGCCAGCACCTTGGGGACAGCTAGAGACACTGAAGCTTTCTTT.